This T cell receptor (beta chain) was captured by sequencing in a study of blood T cells in healthy people across ages. Through a sample-barcoded 5' primer and a J-beta primer mix, a second PCR was run for roughly 6 to 11 cycles. Each cDNA molecule was tagged by a template-switch adaptor that had 12 random nucleotides. TCRdb fed the 5' RACE reads into MiXCR, producing one record per CDR3 protein. The sample lists about 940,000 distinct CDR3 sequences; about 44% were seen once. Specimen: blood. The clonotype was recovered from a young man in good health.

CDR3 bases: TGCAGTGCTAGAGTTGGGTCAGGGAGCCATGGCTACACCTTC. The encoded protein is CSARVGSGSHGYTF. The J gene is TRBJ1-2, the V gene TRBV20-1; D possibly corresponds to TRBD1 (5 bases). Germline lookup yields CDR1 DFQATT and CDR2 SNEGSKA (reference sequence). Between the trimmed V and J ends, which lost 1 base and 6 bases, there was a span of 15 bases. The CDR3 is 14 residues long.